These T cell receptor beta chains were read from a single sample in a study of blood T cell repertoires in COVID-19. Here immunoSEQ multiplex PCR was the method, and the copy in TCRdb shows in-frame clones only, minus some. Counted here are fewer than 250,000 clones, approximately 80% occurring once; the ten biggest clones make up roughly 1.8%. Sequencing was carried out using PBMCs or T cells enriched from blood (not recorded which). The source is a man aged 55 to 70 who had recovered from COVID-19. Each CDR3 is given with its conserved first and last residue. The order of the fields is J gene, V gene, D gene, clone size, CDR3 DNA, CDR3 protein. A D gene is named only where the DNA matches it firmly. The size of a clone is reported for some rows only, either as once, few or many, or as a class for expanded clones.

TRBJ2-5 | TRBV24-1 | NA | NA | TGTGCCACCAGTGATTACGGTGAGACCCAGTACTTC | CATSDYGETQYF
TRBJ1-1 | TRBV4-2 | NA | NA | TGTGCCAGCAGCCAAGATGGATACGGGTCGGGAGAGTTGGCTTTCTTT | CASSQDGYGSGELAFF
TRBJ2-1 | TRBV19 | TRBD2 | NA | TGTGCCAGTAGTTCTAGCGGGGGTTACAATGAGCAGTTCTTC | CASSSSGGYNEQFF
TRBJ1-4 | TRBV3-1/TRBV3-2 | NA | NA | TGTGCCAGCAGCCACGGGGGAGGAGATTATGAAAAACTGTTTTTT | CASSHGGGDYEKLFF
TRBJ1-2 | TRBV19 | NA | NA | TGTGCCAGTAGTATGGCAGGCTATGGCTACACCTTC | CASSMAGYGYTF
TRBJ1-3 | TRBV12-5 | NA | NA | TGTGCTAGTGGTTTGGAATATAGTCGTGGCGGAGCCTCTGGAAACACCATATATTTT | CASGLEYSRGGASGNTIYF
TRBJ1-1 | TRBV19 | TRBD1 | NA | TGTGCCAGTAAACAGGGGTATGAAGCTTTCTTT | CASKQGYEAFF
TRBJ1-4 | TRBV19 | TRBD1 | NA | TGTGCCACCCGGGACAGGGAAGCAGCTAATGAAAAACTGTTTTTT | CATRDREAANEKLFF
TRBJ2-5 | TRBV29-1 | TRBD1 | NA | TGCAGCGCCGGGACAGGGGAAGAGACCCAGTACTTC | CSAGTGEETQYF
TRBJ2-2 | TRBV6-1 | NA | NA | TGTGCCAGCAGTGACAAGACTAGAAACACCGGGGAGCTGTTTTTT | CASSDKTRNTGELFF
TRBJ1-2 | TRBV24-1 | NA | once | TGTGCCACCAGTGACCAAAGGGGTGTCGGCTACACCTTC | CATSDQRGVGYTF
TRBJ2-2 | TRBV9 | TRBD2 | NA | TGTGCCAGCAGCGGACCCTTAACCGGGACTACCTCCACCGGGGAGCTGTTTTTT | CASSGPLTGTTSTGELFF
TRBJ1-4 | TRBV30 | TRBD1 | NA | TGTGCCTGGAGTGAAGAGGACAGGGGGCAAAAACTGTTTTTT | CAWSEEDRGQKLFF
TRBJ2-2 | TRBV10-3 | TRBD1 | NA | TGTGCCATCAGTGAGGGAAGACAGGGGGCAGGGACCGGGGAGCTGTTTTTT | CAISEGRQGAGTGELFF